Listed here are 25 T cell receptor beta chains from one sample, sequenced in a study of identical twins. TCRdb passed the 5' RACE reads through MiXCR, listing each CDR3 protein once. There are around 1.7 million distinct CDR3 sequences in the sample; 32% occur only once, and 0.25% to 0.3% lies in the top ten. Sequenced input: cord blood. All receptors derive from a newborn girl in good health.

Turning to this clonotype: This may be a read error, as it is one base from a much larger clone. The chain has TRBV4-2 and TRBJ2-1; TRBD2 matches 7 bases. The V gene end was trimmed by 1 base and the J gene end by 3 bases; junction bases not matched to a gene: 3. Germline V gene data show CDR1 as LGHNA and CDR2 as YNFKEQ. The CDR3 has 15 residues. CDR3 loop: CASSQAGGIYNEQFF. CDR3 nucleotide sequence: TGTGCCAGCAGCCAAGCGGGAGGCATCTACAATGAGCAGTTCTTC.

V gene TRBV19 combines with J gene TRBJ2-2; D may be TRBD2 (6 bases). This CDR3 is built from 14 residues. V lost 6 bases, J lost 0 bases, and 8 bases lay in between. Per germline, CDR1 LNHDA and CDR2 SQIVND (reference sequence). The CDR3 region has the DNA TGTGCCAGTAGGTCTAGCGCGAACACCGGGGAGCTGTTTTTT. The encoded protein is CASRSSANTGELFF.

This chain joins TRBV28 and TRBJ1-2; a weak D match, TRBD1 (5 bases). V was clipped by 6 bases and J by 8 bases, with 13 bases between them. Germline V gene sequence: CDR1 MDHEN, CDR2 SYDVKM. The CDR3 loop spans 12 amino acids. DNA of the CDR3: TGTGCCAGCAGCTCCTACAGGAGCGGCTACACCTTC. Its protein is CASSSYRSGYTF.

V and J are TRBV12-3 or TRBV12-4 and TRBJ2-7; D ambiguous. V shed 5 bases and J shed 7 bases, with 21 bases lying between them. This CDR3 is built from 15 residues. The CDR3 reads CASSGGTNSYNEQYF. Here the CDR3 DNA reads TGTGCCAGCAGTGGCGGAACTAACTCCTACAATGAGCAGTACTTC.

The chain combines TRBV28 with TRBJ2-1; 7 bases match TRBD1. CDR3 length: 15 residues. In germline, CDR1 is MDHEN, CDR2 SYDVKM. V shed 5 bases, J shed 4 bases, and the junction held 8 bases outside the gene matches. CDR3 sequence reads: CASSVTGTGYNEQFF. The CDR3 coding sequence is TGTGCCAGCAGTGTGACAGGGACGGGATACAATGAGCAGTTCTTC.

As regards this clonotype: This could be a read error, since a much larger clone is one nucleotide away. In DNA, the CDR3 is TGCAGCGTTGACATGAACACTGAAGCTTTCTTT. Amino acids: CSVDMNTEAFF. V gene TRBV29-1 combines with J gene TRBJ1-1; D gene ambiguous. Germline CDR1 SQVTM, CDR2 ANQGSEA. The CDR3 is 11 amino acids. Trimming pared 3 bases from V and 0 bases from J, leaving 2 bases between.

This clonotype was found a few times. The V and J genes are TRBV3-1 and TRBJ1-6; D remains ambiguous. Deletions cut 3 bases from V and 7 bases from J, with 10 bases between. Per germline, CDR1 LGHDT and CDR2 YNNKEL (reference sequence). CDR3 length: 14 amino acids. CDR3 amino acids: CASSHWNENSPLHF. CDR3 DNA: TGTGCCAGCAGCCACTGGAATGAAAATTCACCCCTCCACTTT.

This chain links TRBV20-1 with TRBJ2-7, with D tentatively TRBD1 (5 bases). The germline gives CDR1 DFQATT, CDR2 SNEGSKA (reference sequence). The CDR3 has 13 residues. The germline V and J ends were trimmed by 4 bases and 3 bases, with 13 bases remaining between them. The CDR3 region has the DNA TGCAGTGCTACTCCAGGGTCCGGCTACGAGCAGTACTTC. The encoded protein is CSATPGSGYEQYF.

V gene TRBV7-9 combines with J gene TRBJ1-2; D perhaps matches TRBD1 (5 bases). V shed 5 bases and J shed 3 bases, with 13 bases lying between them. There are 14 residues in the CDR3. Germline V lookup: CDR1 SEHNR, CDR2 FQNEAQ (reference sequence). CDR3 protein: CASSQGRRDYGYTF. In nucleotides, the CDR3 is TGTGCCAGCAGCCAGGGTCGCAGGGACTATGGCTACACCTTC.

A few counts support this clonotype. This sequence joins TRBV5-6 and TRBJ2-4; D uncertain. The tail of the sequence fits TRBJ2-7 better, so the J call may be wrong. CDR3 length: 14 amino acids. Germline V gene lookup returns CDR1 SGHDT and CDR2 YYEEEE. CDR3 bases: TGTGCCAGCAGCTTGGTTTCCGGGCTGGGCGAGCAGTACTTC. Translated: CASSLVSGLGEQYF.

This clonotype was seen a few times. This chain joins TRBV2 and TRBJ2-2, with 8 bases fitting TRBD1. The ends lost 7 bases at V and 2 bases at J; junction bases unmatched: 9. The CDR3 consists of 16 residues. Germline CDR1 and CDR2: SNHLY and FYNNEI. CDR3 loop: CASNPDREVNTGELFF. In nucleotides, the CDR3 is TGTGCCAGCAATCCGGACAGGGAAGTAAACACCGGGGAGCTGTTTTTT.

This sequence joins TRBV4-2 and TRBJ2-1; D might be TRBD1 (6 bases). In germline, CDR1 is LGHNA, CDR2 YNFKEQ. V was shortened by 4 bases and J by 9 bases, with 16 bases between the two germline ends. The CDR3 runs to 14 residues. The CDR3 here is CASSPPTGGSEQFF. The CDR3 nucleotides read TGTGCCAGCAGCCCCCCGACAGGCGGGTCTGAGCAGTTCTTC.

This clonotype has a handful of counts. In DNA, the CDR3 is TGTGCCACCCGGGACAGATACCCCTACGAGCAGTACTTC. This encodes CATRDRYPYEQYF. The rearrangement joins TRBV25-1 to TRBJ2-7, with 7 bases lining up with TRBD1. CDR1 MGHDK and CDR2 SYGVNS come from the germline V gene. J lost 2 bases, V lost 10 bases, and 8 bases had no gene match. The CDR3 extends over 13 amino acids.

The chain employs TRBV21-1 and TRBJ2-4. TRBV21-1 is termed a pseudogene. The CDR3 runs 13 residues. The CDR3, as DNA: TGTGCCAGCAGCTGTATAACCAAAAACATTCAGTACTTC. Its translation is CASSCITKNIQYF.

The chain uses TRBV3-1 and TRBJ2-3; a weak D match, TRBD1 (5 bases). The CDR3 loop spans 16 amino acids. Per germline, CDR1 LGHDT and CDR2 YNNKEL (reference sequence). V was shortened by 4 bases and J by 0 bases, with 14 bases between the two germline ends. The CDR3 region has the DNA TGTGCCAGCAGCCTGCCCTCCAAGGGGAGCACAGATACGCAGTATTTT. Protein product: CASSLPSKGSTDTQYF.

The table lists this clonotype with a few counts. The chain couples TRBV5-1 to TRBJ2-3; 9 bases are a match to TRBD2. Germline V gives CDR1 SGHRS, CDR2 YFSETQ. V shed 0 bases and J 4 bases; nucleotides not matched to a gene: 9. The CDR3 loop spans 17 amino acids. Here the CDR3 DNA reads TGCGCCAGCAGCTTGGCCCCAGCGGGGGGAGAGGCAGATACGCAGTATTTT. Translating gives CASSLAPAGGEADTQYF.

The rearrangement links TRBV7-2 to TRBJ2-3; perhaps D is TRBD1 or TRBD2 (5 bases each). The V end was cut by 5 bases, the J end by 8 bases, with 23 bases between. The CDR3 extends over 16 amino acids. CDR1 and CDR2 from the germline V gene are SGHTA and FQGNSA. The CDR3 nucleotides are TGTGCCAGCAGCCCGGGACCCAAGGCCCCTATGGGTACGCAGTATTTT. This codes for CASSPGPKAPMGTQYF.

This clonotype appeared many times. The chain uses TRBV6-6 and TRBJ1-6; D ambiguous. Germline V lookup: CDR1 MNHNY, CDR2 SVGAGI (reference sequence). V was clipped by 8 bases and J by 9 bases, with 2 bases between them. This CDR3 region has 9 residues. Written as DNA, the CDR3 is TGTGCCAGCGGTTCACCCCTCCACTTT. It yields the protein CASGSPLHF.

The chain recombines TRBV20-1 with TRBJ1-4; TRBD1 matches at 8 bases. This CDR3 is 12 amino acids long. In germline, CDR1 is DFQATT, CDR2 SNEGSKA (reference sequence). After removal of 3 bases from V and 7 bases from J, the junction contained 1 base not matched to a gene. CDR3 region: CSASRGLEKLFF. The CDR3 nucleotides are TGCAGTGCTAGCAGGGGGCTTGAAAAACTGTTTTTT.

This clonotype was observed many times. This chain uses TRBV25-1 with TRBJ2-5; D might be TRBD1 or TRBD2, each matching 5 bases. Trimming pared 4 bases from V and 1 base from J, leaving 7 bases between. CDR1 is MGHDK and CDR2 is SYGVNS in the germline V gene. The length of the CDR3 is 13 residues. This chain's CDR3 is CASSAGPQETQYF. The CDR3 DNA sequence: TGTGCCAGCAGTGCGGGGCCCCAAGAGACCCAGTACTTC.

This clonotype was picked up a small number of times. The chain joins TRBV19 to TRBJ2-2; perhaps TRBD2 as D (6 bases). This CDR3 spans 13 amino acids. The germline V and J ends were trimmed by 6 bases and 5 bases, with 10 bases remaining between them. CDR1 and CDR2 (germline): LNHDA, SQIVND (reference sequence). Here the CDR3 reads CASRGSGTGELFF. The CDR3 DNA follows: TGTGCCAGTAGAGGAAGCGGGACCGGGGAGCTGTTTTTT.

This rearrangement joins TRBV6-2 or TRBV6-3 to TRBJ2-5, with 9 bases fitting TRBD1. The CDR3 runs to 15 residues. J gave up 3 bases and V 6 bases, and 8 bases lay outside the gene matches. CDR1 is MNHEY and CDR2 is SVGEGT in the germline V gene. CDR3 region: CASSPYRGREETQYF. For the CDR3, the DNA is TGTGCCAGCAGCCCATACAGGGGGCGGGAAGAGACCCAGTACTTC.

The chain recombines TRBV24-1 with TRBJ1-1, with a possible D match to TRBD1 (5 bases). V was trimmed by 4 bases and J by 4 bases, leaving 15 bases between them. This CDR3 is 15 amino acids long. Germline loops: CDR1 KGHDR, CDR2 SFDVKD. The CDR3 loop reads CATSEAGQGGTEAFF. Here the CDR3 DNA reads TGTGCCACCAGTGAGGCGGGCCAGGGAGGCACTGAAGCTTTCTTT.

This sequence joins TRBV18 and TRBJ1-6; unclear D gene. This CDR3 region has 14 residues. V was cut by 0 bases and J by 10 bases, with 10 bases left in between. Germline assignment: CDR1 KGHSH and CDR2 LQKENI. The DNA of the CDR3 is TGTGCCAGCTCACCACCCTTAAAGGAATCACCCCTCCACTTT. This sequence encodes CASSPPLKESPLHF.

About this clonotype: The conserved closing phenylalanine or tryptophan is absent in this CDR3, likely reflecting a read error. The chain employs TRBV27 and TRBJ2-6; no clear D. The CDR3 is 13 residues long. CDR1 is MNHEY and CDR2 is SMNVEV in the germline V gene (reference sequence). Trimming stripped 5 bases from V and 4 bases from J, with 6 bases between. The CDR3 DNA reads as TGTGCCAGCAGTGTTCTCGGGGCCAACGTCCTGACTATC. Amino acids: CASSVLGANVLTI.